A selection of T cell receptor beta chains follows, all from one sample in a study of blood T cell repertoires in COVID-19. Sequenced by immunoSEQ multiplex PCR; TCRdb stores in-frame clones only, minus some. Of over 90,000 clones in the sample, 86% are singletons; the top ten hold around 13%. The sequenced material came from peripheral blood. The receptors here all came from a woman aged 55-70 years in a cohort sampled during active or convalescent COVID-19. Each CDR3 is given with its conserved first and last residue. Fields, in order: clone size, CDR3 length, J gene, D gene, V gene, CDR3 DNA, CDR3 protein. A D gene is named only where the DNA matches it firmly. The listing skips clone size in some rows; elsewhere it reads once, few, many or a size class.

clone_size: .; cdr3_length: 15; j_call: TRBJ2-7; d_call: TRBD2; v_call: TRBV11-1; cdr3_nt: TGTGCCAGCAGCTTAAGCACTAGCGGGACCTACGAGCAGTACTTC; cdr3_aa: CASSLSTSGTYEQYF
clone_size: .; cdr3_length: 16; j_call: TRBJ2-3; d_call: TRBD2; v_call: TRBV9; cdr3_nt: TGTGCCAGCAGCCCGGGACTAGCGGGGATCACAGATACGCAGTATTTT; cdr3_aa: CASSPGLAGITDTQYF
clone_size: .; cdr3_length: 15; j_call: TRBJ2-7; d_call: .; v_call: TRBV27; cdr3_nt: TGTGCCAGCAGTTTCGGCAGGGGCGGTTCCTACGAGCAGTACTTC; cdr3_aa: CASSFGRGGSYEQYF
clone_size: .; cdr3_length: 13; j_call: TRBJ1-2; d_call: .; v_call: TRBV10-3; cdr3_nt: TGTGCCATCAGTGAGGGACAGACGTATGGCTACACCTTC; cdr3_aa: CAISEGQTYGYTF
clone_size: .; cdr3_length: 15; j_call: TRBJ1-3; d_call: TRBD1; v_call: TRBV18; cdr3_nt: TGTGCCAGCTCACCTGAGACAGGGGCTGGAAACACCATATATTTT; cdr3_aa: CASSPETGAGNTIYF
clone_size: .; cdr3_length: 15; j_call: TRBJ1-1; d_call: .; v_call: TRBV10-2; cdr3_nt: TGCGCCACCGGGACGAGACAGGCCACAAACACTGAAGCTTTCTTT; cdr3_aa: CATGTRQATNTEAFF
clone_size: .; cdr3_length: 17; j_call: TRBJ2-2; d_call: .; v_call: TRBV21-1; cdr3_nt: TGTGCCAGCAGCGGAGCGGGGGACAGGGGAGACACCGGGGAGCTGTTTTTT; cdr3_aa: CASSGAGDRGDTGELFF
clone_size: .; cdr3_length: 13; j_call: TRBJ1-1; d_call: .; v_call: TRBV6-5; cdr3_nt: TGTGCCAGCAGTCCTGGAGGTTACACTGAAGCTTTCTTT; cdr3_aa: CASSPGGYTEAFF
clone_size: .; cdr3_length: 17; j_call: TRBJ2-4; d_call: .; v_call: TRBV4-1; cdr3_nt: TGCGCCAGCAGCCAAAGGGCAGGGGCCAGTGATAAAAACATTCAGTACTTC; cdr3_aa: CASSQRAGASDKNIQYF
clone_size: .; cdr3_length: 14; j_call: TRBJ2-7; d_call: .; v_call: TRBV23-1; cdr3_nt: TGCGCCAGCAGTCAAGGACAGCTATCCTACGAGCAGTACTTC; cdr3_aa: CASSQGQLSYEQYF
clone_size: .; cdr3_length: 14; j_call: TRBJ1-4; d_call: .; v_call: TRBV6-5; cdr3_nt: TGTGCCAGCAGTTACCGCAGCGGGGGAGAAAAACTGTTTTTT; cdr3_aa: CASSYRSGGEKLFF
clone_size: .; cdr3_length: 16; j_call: TRBJ2-7; d_call: .; v_call: TRBV27; cdr3_nt: TGTGCCAGCAGTTTATGGTCAGGCTCCGACGGCTACGAGCAGTACTTC; cdr3_aa: CASSLWSGSDGYEQYF
clone_size: .; cdr3_length: 15; j_call: TRBJ1-4; d_call: .; v_call: TRBV3-1/TRBV3-2; cdr3_nt: TGTGCCAGCAGCCAAGGGGGGGTAGAGGAGGAAAAACTGTTTTTT; cdr3_aa: CASSQGGVEEEKLFF
clone_size: .; cdr3_length: 15; j_call: TRBJ2-1; d_call: .; v_call: TRBV29-1; cdr3_nt: TGCAGCGTTGAACGCGCCAGGGGTATCGACAATGAGCAGTTCTTC; cdr3_aa: CSVERARGIDNEQFF
clone_size: .; cdr3_length: 20; j_call: TRBJ2-7; d_call: .; v_call: TRBV23-1; cdr3_nt: TGCGCCAGCAGTCAATCGTTAGGACACATTCCAAAAATTAGGTCCTACGAGCAGTACTTC; cdr3_aa: CASSQSLGHIPKIRSYEQYF
clone_size: .; cdr3_length: 15; j_call: TRBJ2-7; d_call: TRBD2; v_call: TRBV9; cdr3_nt: TGTGCCAGCAGCGCCTCTCGACTAGCGGGGTACGAGCAGTACTTC; cdr3_aa: CASSASRLAGYEQYF
clone_size: once; cdr3_length: 13; j_call: TRBJ1-1; d_call: .; v_call: TRBV30; cdr3_nt: TGTGCCTGGAGGACAGGTCTGAACACTGAAGCTTTCTTT; cdr3_aa: CAWRTGLNTEAFF
clone_size: .; cdr3_length: 16; j_call: TRBJ2-7; d_call: .; v_call: TRBV7-9; cdr3_nt: TGTGCCAGCAGCCCAACCCCGGGACACATCAACTACGAGCAGTACTTC; cdr3_aa: CASSPTPGHINYEQYF
clone_size: .; cdr3_length: 14; j_call: TRBJ2-7; d_call: TRBD1; v_call: TRBV27; cdr3_nt: TGTGCCAGCAGCCGCAGGGGGCGTCTGTACGAGCAGTACTTC; cdr3_aa: CASSRRGRLYEQYF
clone_size: .; cdr3_length: 16; j_call: TRBJ2-6; d_call: .; v_call: TRBV5-1; cdr3_nt: TGCGCCAGCAGCCCCATAACAGGGACTGGGGCCAACGTCCTGACTTTC; cdr3_aa: CASSPITGTGANVLTF
clone_size: .; cdr3_length: 14; j_call: TRBJ1-2; d_call: .; v_call: TRBV7-9; cdr3_nt: TGTGCCAGCAGCTTGGTCGGGGGATACTATGGCTACACCTTC; cdr3_aa: CASSLVGGYYGYTF
clone_size: .; cdr3_length: 15; j_call: TRBJ2-1; d_call: .; v_call: TRBV3-1/TRBV3-2; cdr3_nt: TGTGCCAGCAGCCAAGATGGGGGGTCCTACAATGAGCAGTTCTTC; cdr3_aa: CASSQDGGSYNEQFF
clone_size: .; cdr3_length: 15; j_call: TRBJ2-1; d_call: .; v_call: TRBV5-8; cdr3_nt: TGTGCCAGCGCCACAGGTTCAGGAGGGTACAATGAGCAGTTCTTC; cdr3_aa: CASATGSGGYNEQFF
clone_size: .; cdr3_length: 13; j_call: TRBJ1-1; d_call: .; v_call: TRBV7-9; cdr3_nt: TGTGCCAGCAGCTTCAGGGAAAGGGCTGAAGCTTTCTTT; cdr3_aa: CASSFRERAEAFF
clone_size: few; cdr3_length: 14; j_call: TRBJ2-7; d_call: .; v_call: TRBV9; cdr3_nt: TGTGCCAGCAGCTTAGGAACCAGCTCCTACGAGCAGTACTTC; cdr3_aa: CASSLGTSSYEQYF
clone_size: .; cdr3_length: 14; j_call: TRBJ1-4; d_call: .; v_call: TRBV5-1; cdr3_nt: TGCGCCAGCAGCACAGGAGCAACTAATGAAAAACTGTTTTTT; cdr3_aa: CASSTGATNEKLFF
clone_size: .; cdr3_length: 12; j_call: TRBJ2-5; d_call: TRBD1; v_call: TRBV10-3; cdr3_nt: TGTGCCGTGACAGGGTCAGGCGAGACCCAGTACTTC; cdr3_aa: CAVTGSGETQYF
clone_size: .; cdr3_length: 15; j_call: TRBJ2-2; d_call: .; v_call: TRBV2; cdr3_nt: TGTGCCAGCAGAGTAGGGACAACGAACACCGGGGAGCTGTTTTTT; cdr3_aa: CASRVGTTNTGELFF
clone_size: .; cdr3_length: 12; j_call: TRBJ1-1; d_call: .; v_call: TRBV5-6; cdr3_nt: TGTGCCAGCAGCTTGGCCGTTAATGAAGCTTTCTTT; cdr3_aa: CASSLAVNEAFF
clone_size: .; cdr3_length: 16; j_call: TRBJ2-7; d_call: .; v_call: TRBV4-2; cdr3_nt: TGTGCCAGCAGCCAAGCCTCGAACCCAACTTCCTACGAGCAGTACTTC; cdr3_aa: CASSQASNPTSYEQYF
clone_size: .; cdr3_length: 13; j_call: TRBJ2-3; d_call: .; v_call: TRBV5-1; cdr3_nt: TGCGCCAGCAGCTTACAGGTCACAGATACGCAGTATTTT; cdr3_aa: CASSLQVTDTQYF
clone_size: .; cdr3_length: 14; j_call: TRBJ2-3; d_call: .; v_call: TRBV29-1; cdr3_nt: TGCAGCGTTCGACAGGGCTGGGGGGAAGGGAGGCAGTATTTT; cdr3_aa: CSVRQGWGEGRQYF
clone_size: few; cdr3_length: 14; j_call: TRBJ1-5; d_call: TRBD1; v_call: TRBV28; cdr3_nt: TGTGCCAGCAGCTTACAGGGGGCTTGGCAGCCCCAGCATTTT; cdr3_aa: CASSLQGAWQPQHF
clone_size: .; cdr3_length: 15; j_call: TRBJ1-2; d_call: TRBD1; v_call: TRBV7-2; cdr3_nt: TGTGCCAGCAGCTTAGCAACGGGACAGCCTATAGGCTACACCTTC; cdr3_aa: CASSLATGQPIGYTF
clone_size: .; cdr3_length: 16; j_call: TRBJ1-1; d_call: .; v_call: TRBV6-6; cdr3_nt: TGTGCCAGCAGTTCCAATAAAGGAGTTATGAACACTGAAGCTTTCTTT; cdr3_aa: CASSSNKGVMNTEAFF
clone_size: .; cdr3_length: 15; j_call: TRBJ1-3; d_call: .; v_call: TRBV6-5; cdr3_nt: TGTGCCAGCAGTCGAGGACTGGGCGGTGGAAACACCATATATTTT; cdr3_aa: CASSRGLGGGNTIYF
clone_size: .; cdr3_length: 16; j_call: TRBJ2-3; d_call: TRBD2; v_call: TRBV5-1; cdr3_nt: TGCGCCAGCAGCTCAGGCGGGACTAGCGGGAGAGATACGCAGTATTTT; cdr3_aa: CASSSGGTSGRDTQYF
clone_size: once; cdr3_length: 13; j_call: TRBJ1-4; d_call: .; v_call: TRBV19; cdr3_nt: TGTGCCAGTAGTATAACCAGTCTTGAAAAACTGTTTTTT; cdr3_aa: CASSITSLEKLFF
clone_size: .; cdr3_length: 15; j_call: TRBJ2-3; d_call: .; v_call: TRBV3-1/TRBV3-2; cdr3_nt: TGTGCCAGCAGCCAAGGGGGCAGAGGCACAGATACGCAGTATTTT; cdr3_aa: CASSQGGRGTDTQYF
clone_size: .; cdr3_length: 14; j_call: TRBJ1-2; d_call: .; v_call: TRBV7-3; cdr3_nt: TGTGCCAGCAGCTTAAGGGGCAGACAAGAAGGCTACACCTTC; cdr3_aa: CASSLRGRQEGYTF
clone_size: few; cdr3_length: 19; j_call: TRBJ2-4; d_call: .; v_call: TRBV5-1; cdr3_nt: TGCGCCAGCAGCACAATTTCCAGGACAGGTTTGGGACTAGAAAACATTCAGTACTTC; cdr3_aa: CASSTISRTGLGLENIQYF
clone_size: .; cdr3_length: 18; j_call: TRBJ2-1; d_call: TRBD2; v_call: TRBV2; cdr3_nt: TGTGCCAGCAGCCCGGGGGGGGGACCCTCCCCGCCTTACAATGAGCAGTTCTTC; cdr3_aa: CASSPGGGPSPPYNEQFF
clone_size: .; cdr3_length: 14; j_call: TRBJ2-7; d_call: TRBD1; v_call: TRBV19; cdr3_nt: TGTGCCAGTAGTGGGAGACAGGGCATCTACGAGCAGTACTTC; cdr3_aa: CASSGRQGIYEQYF
clone_size: .; cdr3_length: 14; j_call: TRBJ1-1; d_call: .; v_call: TRBV5-8; cdr3_nt: TGTGCCAGCAGGGGGCAAGGGGGGAACACTGAAGCTTTCTTT; cdr3_aa: CASRGQGGNTEAFF
clone_size: .; cdr3_length: 16; j_call: TRBJ2-3; d_call: .; v_call: TRBV2; cdr3_nt: TGTGCCAGCAGTGAAGAGGAGGGAGGTCCCACAGATACGCAGTATTTT; cdr3_aa: CASSEEEGGPTDTQYF
clone_size: .; cdr3_length: 15; j_call: TRBJ1-3; d_call: .; v_call: TRBV28; cdr3_nt: TGTGCCAGCAGTTTAGGGGGGTCGTCTGGAAACACCATATATTTT; cdr3_aa: CASSLGGSSGNTIYF
clone_size: once; cdr3_length: 13; j_call: TRBJ2-7; d_call: .; v_call: TRBV11-1; cdr3_nt: TGTGCCAGCTCAAGGACAGTTTTCTACGAGCAGTACTTC; cdr3_aa: CASSRTVFYEQYF
clone_size: .; cdr3_length: 13; j_call: TRBJ2-7; d_call: .; v_call: TRBV13; cdr3_nt: TGTGCCAGCAGCCGGACTAGGGGGGGCGAGCAGTACTTC; cdr3_aa: CASSRTRGGEQYF
clone_size: .; cdr3_length: 15; j_call: TRBJ2-3; d_call: .; v_call: TRBV3-1/TRBV3-2; cdr3_nt: TGTGCCAGCAGCCAAGGGGGGGGCGGAAGGGATACGCAGTATTTT; cdr3_aa: CASSQGGGGRDTQYF
clone_size: .; cdr3_length: 14; j_call: TRBJ1-4; d_call: TRBD1; v_call: TRBV7-9; cdr3_nt: TGTGCCAGCAGCCAGGGGGCAGGAGTAGAAAAACTGTTTTTT; cdr3_aa: CASSQGAGVEKLFF
clone_size: .; cdr3_length: 16; j_call: TRBJ2-5; d_call: TRBD2; v_call: TRBV5-6; cdr3_nt: TGTGCCAGCAGCCCTGTAGCGGGGGGCCAGGGGGAGACCCAGTACTTC; cdr3_aa: CASSPVAGGQGETQYF
clone_size: .; cdr3_length: 14; j_call: TRBJ1-1; d_call: .; v_call: TRBV3-1/TRBV3-2; cdr3_nt: TGTGCCAGCAGCCATACCCTCCCGGGCACTGAAGCTTTCTTT; cdr3_aa: CASSHTLPGTEAFF
clone_size: .; cdr3_length: 14; j_call: TRBJ1-4; d_call: .; v_call: TRBV5-1; cdr3_nt: TGCGCCAGCAGCTTGGCGGGACTGAATGAAAAACTGTTTTTT; cdr3_aa: CASSLAGLNEKLFF
clone_size: .; cdr3_length: 13; j_call: TRBJ1-4; d_call: .; v_call: TRBV11-2; cdr3_nt: TGTGCCAGCAGGCAGTCCCCAAATGAAAAACTGTTTTTT; cdr3_aa: CASRQSPNEKLFF
clone_size: .; cdr3_length: 13; j_call: TRBJ2-5; d_call: .; v_call: TRBV12-3/TRBV12-4; cdr3_nt: TGTGCCAGCAGTTTAGCTGGGAGGGAGACCCAGTACTTC; cdr3_aa: CASSLAGRETQYF